Sequencing of this TCR beta chain was carried out in a study of shared clonotypes between healthy human individuals. CDR1 and CDR2 (germline): MNHEY, SMNVEV (reference sequence). The length of the CDR3 is 14 residues. Trimming pared 3 bases from V and 3 bases from J, leaving 8 bases between. Libraries were prepared by immunoSEQ multiplex PCR; TCRdb keeps only in-frame clonotypes and omits some of them. The table has some 1 million clones, about 75% seen once; the top ten hold about 1.5%. The V gene is TRBV27, the J gene TRBJ2-2, with D perhaps TRBD2 (5 bases). The sample was memory CD4+ T cells sorted from blood. The subset was: CD45RA-negative fraction. The clonotype comes from a man aged 18 to 29 in good health. CDR3 DNA sequence: TGTGCCAGCAGTTTGATTAGCGACACCGGGGAGCTGTTTTTT. It is translated as CASSLISDTGELFF.